This T cell receptor (beta chain) came from a study of CD8+CD57+ T cells in acquired aplastic anemia. Background on the study: Average DNA yield from sorted CD4+ and CD8+ cells was around 3.2 ug.

The CDR3 has 15 residues. The germline CDR1 and CDR2 sequences are SGHTA and FQGNSA. Selection for sequencing was limited to patients who had shown CD8+CD57+ cell expansion by flow cytometry. The cohort consisted entirely of patients having severe acquired aplastic anemia. Patients had undergone no therapy by the time their blood was sampled. Using genomic DNA as the template, TCR beta VDJ and CDR3 profiling was carried out. TCRdb itself ran the reads through MiXCR, one entry per CDR3 protein. The sample gives about 180,000 distinct CDR3 sequences, nearly 50% of which show up once; about an eighth is in the top ten. Findings and limits, study-wide: Found in both controls and patients were some 30 CD8+ CDR3 sequences.

With respect to this clonotype: No antigen is known for it. A junction boundary mismatches the germline segment, possibly from a read error.

The sequenced material came from sorted CD4+, CD8+, or CD8+CD57+ T cells (not recorded which) from PBMCs. The clonotype was recovered from a human donor with aplastic anemia. The chain combines TRBV7-2 with TRBJ2-3, with D unclear. CDR3 region: CASSPSFRGTDTQYF. The DNA for the CDR3 is TGCGCCAGCAGTCCGTCCTTTAGGGGCACAGATACGCAGTATTTT.